This T cell receptor beta chain was obtained from a study of shared clonotypes between healthy human individuals. Study-wide findings and caveats: Clonotypes shared by all four sorted-subset donors had higher generation probabilities than non-shared clonotypes.

Note on this clone: Its antigen is not identified.

The CDR3 sequence is 16 residues long. V lost 6 bases to trimming and J lost 2 bases, with 19 bases between them. From germline, CDR1 is SGHNT and CDR2 YYREEE (reference sequence). The protocol was immunoSEQ multiplex PCR, while the TCRdb copy is restricted to in-frame clones and leaves out a portion. The data contain about 2.3 million clones, approximately 95% of them singletons. The rearrangement links TRBV5-4 to TRBJ2-3; no clear D gene. Sequenced input: naive CD4+ T cells from PBMCs. Documented subset: CD45RA+ positively selected. The clonotype was recovered from a man younger than 35 in good health. Some clones in this sample may be carry-over from other donors' samples. The CDR3 sequence: CASTPGGQTLTDTQYF. CDR3 in DNA: TGTGCCAGCACCCCTGGCGGCCAGACCCTCACAGATACGCAGTATTTT.